This T cell receptor (beta chain) was sequenced in a study of blood T cell repertoires in COVID-19 (dated by TCRdb to about 2020). About the investigation overall: Samples from collaborators originated in the United States, Italy and Spain and spanned both the acute and convalescent phases of COVID-19. The prospective study material was composed of cDNA or gDNA derived from T cells, B-cell-depleted T cells, or PBMCs. Deeply sampled blood TCRbeta repertoires from subjects exposed to, actively infected with, or recovered from COVID-19 were included in the dataset. Sample metadata almost always included a de-identified subject ID, COVID-19 status, age in years and sex. Where available, HLA class I and class II types were taken from metadata supplied by the sample provider and were not determined by assay-based typing. The samples were drawn from two sources: the first 160 participants of the ongoing ImmuneRACE study, and 1,000 to 1,500 subjects contributed by 6 global collaborators. The repertoires were released in a freely available public database intended as a resource for research on the immune response to SARS-CoV-2.

Points the paper makes about the study in general: The quantity of clinical and demographic metadata differed by source and by participant and was supplied without curation.

Trimming removed 0 bases from V and 0 bases from J, leaving 5 bases between the germline ends. In the germline V gene, CDR1 corresponds to MGHRA and CDR2 to YSYEKL. The CDR3 runs 14 amino acids, cysteine and phenylalanine included. This entry keeps only the CDR3 DNA: 42 bases, framed from base 1. TCRbeta CDR3 regions were amplified from genomic DNA by means of the immunoSEQ Assay, a bias-controlled multiplex PCR. The authors' pipeline ran thus. The number of nucleated cells in each sample was estimated by amplification of reference gene primers within the assay. Sequence reads were collapsed and filtered to measure the absolute abundance of every unique TCRbeta CDR3 rearrangement. Productive Simpson clonality was computed per sample as the square root of Simpson's diversity index over productive rearrangements. In TCRdb, the immuneACCESS table is reduced to in-frame sequences with V and J assigned. These tables do not hold every clone; where another copy was compared, an unresolved V gene accounts for under half, and the others remain unexplained. The V and J calls and clone size are taken from that table; D and trimming were inferred from the DNA. The table for this sample lists roughly 170,000 clones; around nine tenths of them were counted only once. The ten largest clones represent around 13% of the sample.

One collaborating source in Seattle enrolled patients while the patients were actively infected and followed the patients over time throughout the course of disease. Collaborating institutions collected whole blood in K2EDTA tubes following their own protocols. For TCRbeta analysis, collaborators shipped samples as frozen whole blood, isolated PBMCs, or DNA extracted from either of those sample types. This clone was detected once. The antigen it binds to is not known. No per-base quality is available; no much larger clone lies one base away. The chain joins TRBV4-1 to TRBJ1-1; the D gene identity is not certain. The clonotype comes from a woman aged 65 to 85 with COVID-19, enrolled during active disease. The material sequenced was peripheral blood. The CDR3 protein: CASSQDPVNTEAFF. In nucleotides, the sequence is TGCGCCAGCAGCCAAGACCCGGTGAACACTGAAGCTTTCTTT.